These 12 T cell receptor beta chains were sequenced from one sample in a study of Graves' ophthalmopathy and Graves' hyperthyroidism. Amplification of the TCR beta CDR3 regions used RNA transcripts (as template). An opening RT-PCR round employed HTBI primers and preceded a second-round multiplex PCR. TCRdb reanalysed the multiplex PCR reads using MiXCR and keeps one entry per CDR3 protein. Among hundreds of thousands of distinct CDR3 sequences listed, 35% to 50% were seen once. Material for sequencing was peripheral blood. The receptors here all came from an adult man with Graves' ophthalmopathy.

The rearrangement links TRBV2 to TRBJ2-2, with unresolved D. CDR1 and CDR2 from the germline V gene are SNHLY and FYNNEI. This CDR3 has 13 residues. The V and J ends lost 6 bases and 2 bases respectively, with 7 bases between them. DNA of the CDR3: TGTGCCAGCAGGATTGGAAACACCGGGGAGCTGTTTTTT. Encoded protein: CASRIGNTGELFF.

The J gene is TRBJ2-1, the V gene TRBV24-1, with TRBD2 identical over 7 bases. V dropped 3 bases and J dropped 3; count of bases not matched to a gene: 4. In germline, CDR1 is KGHDR, CDR2 SFDVKD. CDR3 size: 15 residues. CDR3: CATSDAGLYYNEQFF. The CDR3 DNA is TGTGCCACCAGTGATGCGGGACTATACTACAATGAGCAGTTCTTC.

The chain joins TRBV19 to TRBJ1-2; D perhaps matches TRBD1 (5 bases). CDR3 length: 13 residues. Trimming left V 9 bases short and J 4 bases short, with 15 bases between. CDR1 is LNHDA, CDR2 SQIVND, per germline (reference sequence). CDR3 DNA: TGTGCCAGCCGACGGGGGATTCTCTATGGCTACACCTTC. As protein: CASRRGILYGYTF. The full variable domain, its missing parts supplied by reference TRBV19 and TRBJ1-2, is DGGITQSPKYLFRKEGQNVTLSCEQNLNHDAMYWYRQDPGQGLRLIYYSQIVNDFQKGDIAEGYSVSREKKESFPLTVTSAQKNPTAFYLCASRRGILYGYTFGSGTRLTVV.

This clonotype is a singleton in its sample. One end of the junction is discordant with germline, which a read error may explain. The chain is built from TRBV11-2 and TRBJ1-6, with a tentative D call TRBD1 (5 bases). From germline, CDR1 is SGHAT and CDR2 FQNNGV. The CDR3 sequence is 17 residues long. CDR3: CASRKSREISYSSPLHF. CDR3 DNA sequence: TGTGCCAGCAGAAAAAGCAGGGAAATCTCCTATAGTTCACCCCTCCACTTT.

The V and J genes are TRBV6-6 and TRBJ2-7, with a weak D call TRBD2 (6 bases). This CDR3 has 13 amino acids. Germline-derived CDR1 and CDR2 are MNHNY and SVGAGI (reference sequence). Between the trimmed V and J ends, which lost 5 bases and 5 bases, there was a span of 13 bases. The CDR3 DNA reads as TGTGCCAGCAGTGAAGTTGCGGGGAACGAGCAGTACTTC. Amino acids: CASSEVAGNEQYF.

In the case of this clonotype: A clone one base away is much larger, so this may be a read error. The V and J genes are TRBV2 and TRBJ1-1, with 7 bases aligning to TRBD1. The germline CDR1 and CDR2 sequences are SNHLY and FYNNEI. This CDR3 contains 15 residues. V dropped 7 bases and J dropped 3; count of bases not matched to a gene: 11. CDR3 bases: TGTGCCAGCAACAGGGGAGAGGGGTGGGACACTGAAGCTTTCTTT. Translation gives CASNRGEGWDTEAFF.

J is TRBJ2-7 and V is TRBV24-1; D may be TRBD1 or TRBD2 (5 bases each). This CDR3 has 14 amino acids. The germline CDR1 and CDR2 sequences are KGHDR and SFDVKD. V was shortened by 7 bases and J by 0 bases, with 12 bases between the two germline ends. Here the CDR3 reads CATSVGGNSYEQYF. DNA of the CDR3: TGTGCCACCAGCGTTGGGGGAAACTCCTACGAGCAGTACTTC.

The chain has TRBV20-1 and TRBJ2-7; 7 positions match TRBD1. CDR1 and CDR2 from the germline V gene are DFQATT and SNEGSKA (reference sequence). The CDR3 runs 15 residues. The trim removed 5 bases at V and 0 bases at J, leaving 10 bases unmatched. The CDR3 sequence is CSAGAGTVISYEQYF. In nucleotides, the CDR3 is TGCAGTGCTGGCGCCGGGACAGTAATCTCCTACGAGCAGTACTTC.

The chain employs TRBV12-3 or TRBV12-4 and TRBJ2-2; 11 positions agree with TRBD2. Germline trimming cut 11 bases from V and 3 bases from J; bases unmatched to any gene: 5. The CDR3 loop spans 14 amino acids. CDR3 sequence (DNA): TGTGCCGCGGGACTAGCGGACCACACCGGGGAGCTGTTTTTT. This translates into CAAGLADHTGELFF.

The chain joins TRBV19 to TRBJ2-2; 7 positions agree with TRBD2. After removal of 2 bases from V and 6 bases from J, the junction contained 6 bases not matched to a gene. Germline assignment: CDR1 LNHDA and CDR2 SQIVND (reference sequence). This CDR3 has 15 amino acids. CDR3 amino acids: CASSIRAGLAGELFF. The CDR3 bases are TGTGCCAGTAGTATACGAGCGGGGCTTGCCGGGGAGCTGTTTTTT.

The chain uses TRBV7-3 and TRBJ1-2, with D perhaps matching TRBD1 (6 bases). The CDR3 has 15 residues. Germline CDR1 is SGHTA and CDR2 is FQGTGA. The CDR3 is CAWSVYRDAISGYTF. Written as DNA, the CDR3 is TGTGCTTGGAGTGTATACAGGGACGCGATAAGTGGCTACACCTTC.

This clonotype was seen a handful of times. At one end, the junction sequence differs from germline, possibly due to a read error. The chain links TRBV10-2 to TRBJ2-7; D perhaps matches TRBD2 (5 bases). CDR1 and CDR2 (germline): WSHSY, SAAADI. The CDR3 spans 15 residues. The CDR3 nucleotides read TGTGCCAGCAGTCAACTTCGGACTCTTGGCTACGAGCAGTACTTC. Amino acids: CASSQLRTLGYEQYF.